Each of the 10 T cell receptor beta chains below was sequenced from the same sample in a study of shared clonotypes between healthy human individuals. Only in-frame clones appear in the TCRdb table, and some are missing; sequencing was by immunoSEQ multiplex PCR. The sample has about 2.4 million clones; roughly 93% are singletons. The sample consisted of naive CD4+ T cells from PBMCs. Subset defined: CD45RA+ positively selected. Every receptor here comes from a man aged 18 to 30 in good health. Some clones in this sample may be carry-over from other donors' samples.

The chain combines TRBV4-1 with TRBJ1-4; maybe TRBD1 (6 bases). The CDR3 contains 14 residues. Trimming removed 6 bases from V and 4 bases from J, with 12 bases in between. Germline CDR1 reads MGHRA; CDR2 reads YSYEKL. For the CDR3, the DNA is TGCGCCAGCAGACTACAGGGAGGTAATGAAAAACTGTTTTTT. Protein: CASRLQGGNEKLFF.

The chain combines TRBV7-9 with TRBJ2-5; weak D call: TRBD2 (5 bases). The length of the CDR3 is 14 residues. Looked up from germline, CDR1 is SEHNR and CDR2 is FQNEAQ (reference sequence). V dropped 10 bases and J dropped 0 bases, with 15 bases sitting between them. CDR3 sequence: CATASGMYQETQYF. The DNA for the CDR3 is TGTGCCACTGCCAGCGGAATGTACCAAGAGACCCAGTACTTC.

The gene calls are TRBV6-1 and TRBJ2-3; 7 nucleotides agree with TRBD1. Germline CDR1 and CDR2: MNHNS and SASEGT. Trimming at V came to 6 bases and at J to 6 bases, leaving 9 bases not matched to a gene. The CDR3 length is 14 residues. CDR3 residues: CASSEGQPADTQYF. The CDR3 region has the DNA TGTGCCAGCAGCGAGGGACAGCCCGCGGATACGCAGTATTTT.

For this clone: Distinct nucleotide sequences in the sample also encode this CDR3. The V and J genes are TRBV28 and TRBJ1-3; D not certain. The CDR3 covers 12 residues. V lost 7 bases to trimming and J lost 0 bases, with 4 bases between them. The germline CDR1 and CDR2 sequences are MDHEN and SYDVKM. The CDR3 loop reads CASTVSGNTIYF. DNA of the CDR3: TGTGCCAGCACAGTCTCTGGAAACACCATATATTTT.

A word on this clone: In the same sample, other DNA sequences code for this CDR3. This chain uses TRBV5-1 with TRBJ2-5, with D perhaps TRBD2 (5 bases). CDR1 SGHRS and CDR2 YFSETQ come from the germline V gene. CDR3 length: 14 amino acids. Between the trimmed V and J ends, which lost 0 bases and 3 bases, there was a span of 9 bases. The CDR3 protein is CASSLALAEETQYF. The DNA of the CDR3 is TGCGCCAGCAGCTTGGCTCTAGCCGAAGAGACCCAGTACTTC.

To note about this clone: Within the sample, other DNA sequences also encode this same CDR3. The chain has TRBV7-2 and TRBJ1-2; D is possibly TRBD1 (5 bases). The CDR3 covers 13 residues. V was pared by 4 bases and J by 4 bases, with 10 bases between. Germline CDR1 is SGHTA and CDR2 is FQGNSA. CDR3 sequence: CASSSAGVYGYTF. Written as DNA, the CDR3 is TGTGCCAGCAGCTCTGCGGGGGTCTATGGCTACACCTTC.

V gene TRBV18 combines with J gene TRBJ2-6; no definite D call. Deletions cut 6 bases from V and 1 base from J, with 10 bases between. The CDR3 covers 15 residues. CDR1 and CDR2 from the germline V gene are KGHSH and LQKENI. The CDR3 sequence is CASSPGPSGANVLTF. CDR3 DNA: TGTGCCAGCTCCCCCGGACCGTCTGGGGCCAACGTCCTGACTTTC.

The chain recombines TRBV19 with TRBJ2-1, with 7 bases lining up with TRBD2. The trim removed 9 bases at V and 2 bases at J, leaving 13 bases unmatched. The CDR3 runs to 16 residues. Looked up from germline, CDR1 is LNHDA and CDR2 is SQIVND (reference sequence). The CDR3 coding sequence is TGTGCCAGCCAAGAGACTAGCTTCGCCACCTACAATGAGCAGTTCTTC. Encoded protein: CASQETSFATYNEQFF.

The chain employs TRBV7-9 and TRBJ2-7; 7 bases are shared with TRBD2. J gave up 3 bases and V 5 bases, and 10 bases lay outside the gene matches. CDR3 length equals 15 residues. Germline V lookup: CDR1 SEHNR, CDR2 FQNEAQ (reference sequence). The CDR3 loop is CASSRSPGGLYEQYF. The DNA of the CDR3 is TGTGCCAGCAGCCGCTCCCCGGGAGGCCTCTACGAGCAGTACTTC.

The CDR3 DNA follows: TGTGCCAGCAGTTTTCTTCGGCTAGCGGGAAGCAGCTCCTACGAGCAGTACTTC. Encoded protein: CASSFLRLAGSSSYEQYF. The chain recombines TRBV27 with TRBJ2-7; 9 nucleotides line up with TRBD2. V lost 3 bases to trimming and J lost 0 bases; unmatched junction nucleotides: 12. This CDR3 is 18 amino acids long. Germline loops: CDR1 MNHEY, CDR2 SMNVEV (reference sequence).